This entry features one T cell receptor beta chain sequence. Its antigen is unidentified. This CDR3 has 13 residues. V lost 5 bases and J lost 7, with 15 bases in between. The data belong to a study of T cell repertoires in cytomegalovirus infection. Study as a whole: From public TCR beta signatures came an indication of both CMV infection and matching HLA type.

Study findings and constraints: HLA-C-restricted CMV-specific TCR beta clonotypes were dominant in the ex vivo response. Frequencies of public TCR beta families were cumulated, and this identified carriers of CMV plus the relevant HLA.

Each CDR3 protein is one row after TCRdb ran MiXCR on the reads. There are about 530,000 distinct CDR3 sequences in the sample; more than 25% occur only once, and roughly 13% lies in the top ten. The source is a human donor in good health (CMV status not recorded). Some clones in this sample may be carry-over from other donors' samples. The rearrangement joins TRBV12-3 or TRBV12-4 to TRBJ2-7, with D maybe TRBD2 (7 bases). The material sequenced was PBMCs. CDR3 protein: CASSGRGAGEQYV. The DNA of the CDR3 is TGTGCCAGCAGTGGCCGGGGGGCCGGGGAGCAGTACGTC.